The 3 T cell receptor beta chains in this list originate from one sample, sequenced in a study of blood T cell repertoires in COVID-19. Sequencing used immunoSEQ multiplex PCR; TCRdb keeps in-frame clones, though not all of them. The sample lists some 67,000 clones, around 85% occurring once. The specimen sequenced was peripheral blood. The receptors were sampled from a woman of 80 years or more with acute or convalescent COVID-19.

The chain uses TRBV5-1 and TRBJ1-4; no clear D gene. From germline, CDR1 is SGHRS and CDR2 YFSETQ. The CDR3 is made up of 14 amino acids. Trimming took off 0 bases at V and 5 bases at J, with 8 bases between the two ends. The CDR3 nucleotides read TGCGCCAGCAGCTTGGGAAACCAGAATGAAAAACTGTTTTTT. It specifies CASSLGNQNEKLFF.

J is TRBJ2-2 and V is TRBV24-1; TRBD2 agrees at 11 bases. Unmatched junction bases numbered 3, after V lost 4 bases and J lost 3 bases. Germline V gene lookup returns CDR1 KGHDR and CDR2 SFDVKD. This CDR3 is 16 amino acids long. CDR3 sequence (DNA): TGTGCCACCAGTGACATAGCGGGAGGGCACACCGGGGAGCTGTTTTTT. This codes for CATSDIAGGHTGELFF.

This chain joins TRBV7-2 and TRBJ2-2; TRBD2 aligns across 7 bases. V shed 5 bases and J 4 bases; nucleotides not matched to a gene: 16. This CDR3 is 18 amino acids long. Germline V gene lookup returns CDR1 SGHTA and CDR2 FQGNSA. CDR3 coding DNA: TGTGCCAGCAGCCCCGCCGTCGGCGGGAGCGTGGTCACCGGGGAGCTGTTTTTT. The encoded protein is CASSPAVGGSVVTGELFF.